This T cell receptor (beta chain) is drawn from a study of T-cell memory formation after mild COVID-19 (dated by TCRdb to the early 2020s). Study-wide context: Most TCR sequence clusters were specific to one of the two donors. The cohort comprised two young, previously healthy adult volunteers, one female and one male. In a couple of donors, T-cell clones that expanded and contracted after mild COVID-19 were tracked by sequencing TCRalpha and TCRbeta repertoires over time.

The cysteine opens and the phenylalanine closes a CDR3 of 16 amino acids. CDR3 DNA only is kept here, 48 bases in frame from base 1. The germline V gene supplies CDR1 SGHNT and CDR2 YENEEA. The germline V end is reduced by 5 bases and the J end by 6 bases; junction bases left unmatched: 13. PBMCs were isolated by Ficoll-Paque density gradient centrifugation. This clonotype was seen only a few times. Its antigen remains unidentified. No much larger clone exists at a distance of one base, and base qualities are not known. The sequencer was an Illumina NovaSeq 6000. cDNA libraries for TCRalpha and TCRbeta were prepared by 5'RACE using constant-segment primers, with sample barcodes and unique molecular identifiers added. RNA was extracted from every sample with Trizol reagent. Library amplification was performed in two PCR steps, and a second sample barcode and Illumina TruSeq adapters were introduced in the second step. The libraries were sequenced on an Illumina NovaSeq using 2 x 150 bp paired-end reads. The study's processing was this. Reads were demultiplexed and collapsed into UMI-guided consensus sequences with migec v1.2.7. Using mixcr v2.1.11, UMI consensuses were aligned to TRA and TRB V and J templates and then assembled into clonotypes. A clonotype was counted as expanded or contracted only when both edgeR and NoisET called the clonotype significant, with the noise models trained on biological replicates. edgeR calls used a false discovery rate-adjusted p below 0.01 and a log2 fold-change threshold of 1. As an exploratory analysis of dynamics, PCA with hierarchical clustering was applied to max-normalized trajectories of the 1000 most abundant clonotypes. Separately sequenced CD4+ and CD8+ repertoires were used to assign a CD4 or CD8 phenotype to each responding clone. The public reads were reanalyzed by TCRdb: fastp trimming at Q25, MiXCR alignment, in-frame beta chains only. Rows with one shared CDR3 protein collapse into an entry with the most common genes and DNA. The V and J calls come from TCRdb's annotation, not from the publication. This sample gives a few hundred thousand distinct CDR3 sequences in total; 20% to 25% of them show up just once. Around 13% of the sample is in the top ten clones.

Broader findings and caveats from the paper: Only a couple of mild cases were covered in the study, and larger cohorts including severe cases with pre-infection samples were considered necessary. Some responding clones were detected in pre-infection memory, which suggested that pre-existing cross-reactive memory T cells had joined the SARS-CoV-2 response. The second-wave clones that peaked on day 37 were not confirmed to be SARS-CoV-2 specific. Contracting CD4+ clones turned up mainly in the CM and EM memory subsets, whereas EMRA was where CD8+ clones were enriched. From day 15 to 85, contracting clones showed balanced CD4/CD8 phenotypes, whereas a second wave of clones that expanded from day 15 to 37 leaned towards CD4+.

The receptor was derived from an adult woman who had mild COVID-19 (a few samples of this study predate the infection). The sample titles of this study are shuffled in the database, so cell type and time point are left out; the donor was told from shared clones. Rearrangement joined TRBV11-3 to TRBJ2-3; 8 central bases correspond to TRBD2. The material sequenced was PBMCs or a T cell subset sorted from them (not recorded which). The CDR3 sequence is CASSASLTSVSDTQYF. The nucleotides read TGTGCCAGCAGCGCCTCCCTGACTAGCGTATCGGATACGCAGTATTTT.